The 3 T cell receptor beta chains below come from one sample, sequenced in a study of T-cell reconstitution after alpha-beta-depleted transplantation in children. Unique molecular identifiers were incorporated when the TCRbeta library was constructed. Each CDR3 protein is one row after TCRdb ran MiXCR on the PCR reads. The sample yields 100,000 to 150,000 distinct CDR3 sequences, roughly 23% seen once. This material consisted of PBMCs, mostly from graft donor cells, taken 180 days after TCRalphabeta/CD19-depleted stem cell transplant. Receptor source: a male patient aged 2-15 years who had a stem cell transplant for chronic granulomatous disease, so the T cells may come from the graft donor.

This clonotype was counted a few times. This chain links TRBV20-1 with TRBJ1-6; D remains ambiguous. The CDR3 is made up of 14 amino acids. The ends were cut back, 6 bases at V and 0 bases at J, with 9 bases in the middle. Looked up from germline, CDR1 is DFQATT and CDR2 is SNEGSKA (reference sequence). CDR3: CSARWSSYNSPLHF. The CDR3 DNA reads as TGCAGTGCCCGCTGGAGCTCCTATAATTCACCCCTCCACTTT.

In its sample, this clonotype was seen many times. The chain joins TRBV24-1 to TRBJ2-2; D gene ambiguous. Between the trimmed V and J ends, which lost 1 base and 2 bases, there was a span of 10 bases. The CDR3 length is 16 residues. Looked up from germline, CDR1 is KGHDR and CDR2 is SFDVKD. This CDR3 reads CATSDFRHGNTGELFF. The DNA for the CDR3 is TGTGCCACCAGTGATTTCAGGCACGGTAACACCGGGGAGCTGTTTTTT.

CDR3 DNA: TGCAGCGTTTATCTAGCGAGCTCTGGAAACACCATATATTTT. Amino acid sequence: CSVYLASSGNTIYF. V usage is TRBV29-1 and J usage is TRBJ1-3; D ambiguous. The germline gives CDR1 SQVTM, CDR2 ANQGSEA. V lost 5 bases and J 0 bases, leaving 11 bases between the germline ends. The CDR3 has 14 amino acids.